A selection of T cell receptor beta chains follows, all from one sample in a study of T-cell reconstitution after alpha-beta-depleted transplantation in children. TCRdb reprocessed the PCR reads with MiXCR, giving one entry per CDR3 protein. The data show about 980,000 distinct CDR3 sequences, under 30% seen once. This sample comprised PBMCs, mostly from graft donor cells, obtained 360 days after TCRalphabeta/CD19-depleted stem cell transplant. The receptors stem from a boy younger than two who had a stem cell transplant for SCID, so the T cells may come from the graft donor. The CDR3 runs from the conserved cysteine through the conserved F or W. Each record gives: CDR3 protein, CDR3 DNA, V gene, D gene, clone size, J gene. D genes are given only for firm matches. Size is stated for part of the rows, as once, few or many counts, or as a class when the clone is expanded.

CDR3: CAIASGTSTDTQYF
DNA: TGTGCCATCGCGTCAGGAACTAGCACAGATACGCAGTATTTT
V: TRBV10-3
D: NA
size: few
J: TRBJ2-3

CDR3: CSVRGLMNTEAFF
DNA: TGCAGCGTTAGGGGCCTAATGAACACTGAAGCTTTCTTT
V: TRBV29-1
D: NA
size: few
J: TRBJ1-1

CDR3: CASSLAAVQETQYF
DNA: TGTGCCAGCAGCTTAGCCGCAGTACAAGAGACCCAGTACTTC
V: TRBV11-2
D: NA
size: NA
J: TRBJ2-5

CDR3: CASPGDNTEAFF
DNA: TGTGCCAGCCCGGGCGATAACACTGAAGCTTTCTTT
V: TRBV6-1
D: NA
size: NA
J: TRBJ1-1

CDR3: CASRPTRDYEQYF
DNA: TGTGCCAGCAGGCCGACGAGGGACTACGAGCAGTACTTC
V: TRBV12-3/TRBV12-4
D: NA
size: NA
J: TRBJ2-7

CDR3: CSVEGIPGTNEKLFF
DNA: TGCAGCGTTGAAGGGATCCCAGGGACTAATGAAAAACTGTTTTTT
V: TRBV29-1
D: NA
size: NA
J: TRBJ1-4

CDR3: CASSQGYWQGSQALTYNEQFF
DNA: TGCGCCAGCAGCCAAGGTTATTGGCAGGGGTCCCAAGCACTTACGTACAATGAGCAGTTCTTC
V: TRBV4-1
D: NA
size: NA
J: TRBJ2-1

CDR3: CATGARGNTGELFF
DNA: TGTGCCACCGGAGCCAGGGGGAACACCGGGGAGCTGTTTTTT
V: TRBV15
D: NA
size: few
J: TRBJ2-2

CDR3: CASSQDGSRWNTEAFF
DNA: TGTGCCAGCAGCCAAGATGGATCGCGGTGGAACACTGAAGCTTTCTTT
V: TRBV3-1
D: NA
size: few
J: TRBJ1-1

CDR3: CASSLAGGGAEAFF
DNA: TGTGCCAGCAGCTTAGCGGGGGGAGGGGCTGAAGCTTTCTTT
V: TRBV11-2
D: NA
size: NA
J: TRBJ1-1

CDR3: CASTETGVHSPLHF
DNA: TGTGCCAGCACCGAGACAGGAGTTCATTCACCCCTCCACTTT
V: TRBV7-8
D: NA
size: few
J: TRBJ1-6

CDR3: CASSPVYNEQFF
DNA: TGTGCCAGCTCACCTGTCTACAATGAGCAGTTCTTC
V: TRBV18
D: NA
size: NA
J: TRBJ2-1

CDR3: CAWKPSFNTGELFF
DNA: TGTGCCTGGAAGCCCAGCTTCAACACCGGGGAGCTGTTTTTT
V: TRBV30
D: NA
size: NA
J: TRBJ2-2

CDR3: CASSLVVRSSYEQYF
DNA: TGTGCCAGCAGCTTAGTAGTGCGGAGCTCCTACGAGCAGTACTTC
V: TRBV7-2
D: NA
size: NA
J: TRBJ2-7

CDR3: CAISESHRGHTGELFF
DNA: TGTGCCATCAGTGAGTCGCACAGGGGGCATACCGGGGAGCTGTTTTTT
V: TRBV10-3
D: TRBD1
size: many
J: TRBJ2-2

CDR3: CASSSWDTNTGELFF
DNA: TGTGCCAGCAGTTCTTGGGACACGAACACCGGGGAGCTGTTTTTT
V: TRBV12-3/TRBV12-4
D: NA
size: NA
J: TRBJ2-2

CDR3: CASSLGRGVYNEQFF
DNA: TGTGCCAGCAGTTTGGGTAGGGGAGTCTACAATGAGCAGTTCTTC
V: TRBV12-3/TRBV12-4
D: NA
size: NA
J: TRBJ2-1

CDR3: CSVEEPGTAAYGYTF
DNA: TGCAGCGTTGAGGAACCCGGGACAGCGGCTTATGGCTACACCTTC
V: TRBV29-1
D: TRBD1
size: NA
J: TRBJ1-2

CDR3: CASSLWGGPPEKLFF
DNA: TGTGCCAGCAGTTTATGGGGGGGGCCACCTGAAAAACTGTTTTTT
V: TRBV12-3/TRBV12-4
D: NA
size: NA
J: TRBJ1-4

CDR3: CSATTTSNQPQHF
DNA: TGCAGTGCAACCACCACGAGCAATCAGCCCCAGCATTTT
V: TRBV20-1
D: NA
size: NA
J: TRBJ1-5

CDR3: CASSFLPGGINSPLHF
DNA: TGTGCCAGCAGTTTCCTACCCGGGGGGATAAATTCACCCCTCCACTTT
V: TRBV6-5
D: NA
size: few
J: TRBJ1-6

CDR3: CASSPGGRIAYEQYF
DNA: TGTGCCAGCAGTCCCGGGGGGCGGATCGCCTACGAGCAGTACTTC
V: TRBV12-3/TRBV12-4
D: NA
size: NA
J: TRBJ2-7

CDR3: CATSRDKGTSGGLITDTQYF
DNA: TGTGCCACCAGCAGAGATAAAGGGACTAGCGGGGGGCTCATCACAGATACGCAGTATTTT
V: TRBV15
D: TRBD2
size: NA
J: TRBJ2-3

CDR3: CSAIRGGEYNEQFF
DNA: TGCAGTGCGATCCGCGGGGGGGAATACAATGAGCAGTTCTTC
V: TRBV20-1
D: TRBD2
size: NA
J: TRBJ2-1

CDR3: CASSLGQVSEQFF
DNA: TGTGCCAGCAGCTTGGGACAGGTAAGCGAGCAGTTCTTC
V: TRBV7-3
D: TRBD1
size: NA
J: TRBJ2-1

CDR3: CSANRGRAGELFF
DNA: TGCAGTGCAAACAGGGGAAGGGCCGGGGAGCTGTTTTTT
V: TRBV20-1
D: TRBD1
size: few
J: TRBJ2-2

CDR3: CASSQDRQGSEKLFF
DNA: TGCGCCAGCAGCCAAGATCGGCAGGGCTCTGAAAAACTGTTTTTT
V: TRBV4-1
D: NA
size: few
J: TRBJ1-4

CDR3: CSGGLAGGSEQFF
DNA: TGCAGCGGGGGACTAGCGGGGGGAAGTGAGCAGTTCTTC
V: TRBV29-1
D: TRBD2
size: NA
J: TRBJ2-1

CDR3: CASSLGRGEYNEQFF
DNA: TGTGCCAGCAGTTTAGGCCGCGGGGAGTACAATGAGCAGTTCTTC
V: TRBV12-3/TRBV12-4
D: NA
size: few
J: TRBJ2-1

CDR3: CASSYDQGLNQPQHF
DNA: TGTGCCAGCAGCTATGACCAGGGGCTTAATCAGCCCCAGCATTTT
V: TRBV12-3/TRBV12-4
D: NA
size: NA
J: TRBJ1-5

CDR3: CASRTEWVSGELFF
DNA: TGTGCCAGCAGGACAGAATGGGTGTCCGGGGAGCTGTTTTTT
V: TRBV6-2/TRBV6-3
D: NA
size: NA
J: TRBJ2-2

CDR3: CASSFGWQGITGELFF
DNA: TGTGCCAGCAGTTTTGGCTGGCAGGGGATAACCGGGGAGCTGTTTTTT
V: TRBV12-3/TRBV12-4
D: NA
size: few
J: TRBJ2-2

CDR3: CSASYMRGQGAAEQFF
DNA: TGCAGTGCTAGTTATATGAGGGGACAGGGGGCGGCTGAGCAGTTCTTC
V: TRBV20-1
D: TRBD1
size: few
J: TRBJ2-1

CDR3: CASSLKSVGGELFF
DNA: TGTGCCAGCAGTTTAAAGTCGGTGGGGGGGGAGCTGTTTTTT
V: TRBV12-3/TRBV12-4
D: NA
size: NA
J: TRBJ2-2

CDR3: CATSRQGTGELFF
DNA: TGTGCCACCAGCAGGCAGGGAACCGGGGAGCTGTTTTTT
V: TRBV15
D: NA
size: NA
J: TRBJ2-2

CDR3: CASSLAPQTYEQYF
DNA: TGCGCCAGCAGCTTGGCCCCCCAGACCTACGAGCAGTACTTC
V: TRBV5-1
D: NA
size: NA
J: TRBJ2-7

CDR3: CASSQLASNEKLFF
DNA: TGTGCCAGCAGTCAACTGGCCTCCAACGAAAAACTGTTTTTT
V: TRBV6-1
D: NA
size: NA
J: TRBJ1-4

CDR3: CASSSVFSHEQYF
DNA: TGTGCCAGTAGTTCAGTATTTTCCCACGAGCAGTACTTC
V: TRBV19
D: NA
size: NA
J: TRBJ2-7

CDR3: CASKGQGGYTEAFF
DNA: TGTGCCAGCAAGGGACAGGGAGGGTACACTGAAGCTTTCTTT
V: TRBV5-5
D: TRBD1
size: NA
J: TRBJ1-1

CDR3: CASSLGWVTDTQYF
DNA: TGTGCCAGCAGCTTGGGATGGGTCACAGATACGCAGTATTTT
V: TRBV7-2
D: NA
size: NA
J: TRBJ2-3

CDR3: CASSQSGTDNSPLHF
DNA: TGCGCCAGCAGCCAGTCCGGGACAGATAATTCACCCCTCCACTTT
V: TRBV5-1
D: TRBD1
size: few
J: TRBJ1-6

CDR3: CASAHFFSTDTQYF
DNA: TGTGCCAGCGCCCACTTCTTCAGCACAGATACGCAGTATTTT
V: TRBV12-3/TRBV12-4
D: NA
size: NA
J: TRBJ2-3

CDR3: CASSLRGAPMGDTQYF
DNA: TGTGCCAGCAGCTTAAGGGGGGCCCCGATGGGAGATACGCAGTATTTT
V: TRBV7-3
D: NA
size: NA
J: TRBJ2-3

CDR3: CSAAPVTSYNSPLHF
DNA: TGCAGTGCCGCCCCAGTAACCTCCTATAATTCACCCCTCCACTTT
V: TRBV20-1
D: NA
size: NA
J: TRBJ1-6

CDR3: CASSLVGVVNTEAFF
DNA: TGTGCCAGCAGCTTAGTCGGCGTTGTGAACACTGAAGCTTTCTTT
V: TRBV7-2
D: NA
size: NA
J: TRBJ1-1

CDR3: CASSLVLGPGNEQFF
DNA: TGTGCCAGCAGCTTAGTCTTGGGGCCGGGGAATGAGCAGTTCTTC
V: TRBV11-1
D: NA
size: NA
J: TRBJ2-1

CDR3: CAISSGLAGGPKDTGELFF
DNA: TGTGCCATCAGCTCCGGACTAGCGGGGGGGCCTAAGGACACCGGGGAGCTGTTTTTT
V: TRBV10-3
D: TRBD2
size: NA
J: TRBJ2-2

CDR3: CASSQDSGTDTQYF
DNA: TGTGCCAGCAGCCAAGATTCGGGCACAGATACGCAGTATTTT
V: TRBV4-2
D: NA
size: NA
J: TRBJ2-3

CDR3: CASSLVSGGEAFF
DNA: TGTGCCAGCAGCTTGGTGAGCGGGGGTGAAGCTTTCTTT
V: TRBV5-5
D: NA
size: NA
J: TRBJ1-1